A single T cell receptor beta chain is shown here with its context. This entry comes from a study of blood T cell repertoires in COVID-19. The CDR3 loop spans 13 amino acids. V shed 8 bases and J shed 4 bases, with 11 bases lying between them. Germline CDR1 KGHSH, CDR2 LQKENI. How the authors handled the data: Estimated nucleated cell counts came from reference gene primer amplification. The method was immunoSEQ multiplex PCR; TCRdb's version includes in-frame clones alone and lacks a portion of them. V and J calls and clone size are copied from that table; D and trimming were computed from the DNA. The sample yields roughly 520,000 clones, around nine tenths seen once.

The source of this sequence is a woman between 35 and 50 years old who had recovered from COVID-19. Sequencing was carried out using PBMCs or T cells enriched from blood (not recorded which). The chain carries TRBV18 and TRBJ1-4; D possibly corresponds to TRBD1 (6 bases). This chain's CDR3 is CASTRDNNEKLFF. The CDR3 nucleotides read TGTGCCAGCACCCGGGACAATAATGAAAAACTGTTTTTT.